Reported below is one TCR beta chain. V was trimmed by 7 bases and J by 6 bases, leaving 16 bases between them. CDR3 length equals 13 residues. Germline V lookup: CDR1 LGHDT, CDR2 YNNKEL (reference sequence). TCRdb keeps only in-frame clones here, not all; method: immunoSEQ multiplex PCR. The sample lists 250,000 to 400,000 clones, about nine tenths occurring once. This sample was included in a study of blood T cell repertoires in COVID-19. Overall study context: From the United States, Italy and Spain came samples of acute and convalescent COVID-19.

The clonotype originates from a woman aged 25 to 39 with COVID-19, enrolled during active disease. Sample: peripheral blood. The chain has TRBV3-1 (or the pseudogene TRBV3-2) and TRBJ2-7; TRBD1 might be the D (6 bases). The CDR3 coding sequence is TGTGCCAGCACCCAGAATGAAGGGGGCGAGCAGTACTTC. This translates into CASTQNEGGEQYF.